In this sample, the clone carrying this T cell receptor beta chain turned up once. This record belongs to a study of blood T cell repertoires in COVID-19. Study in general: Samples of COVID-19 (acute and convalescent) were obtained from the United States, Italy and Spain.

Sequenced by immunoSEQ multiplex PCR; TCRdb stores in-frame clones only, minus some. Of about 260,000 clones listed, about 88% are singletons. CDR3 size: 16 residues. Per germline, CDR1 SGHVS and CDR2 FQNEAQ. With V trimmed by 5 bases and J by 0 bases, 2 bases remained unmatched. Individuals aged about 18 to 89 years were recruited from approximately 22 US areas. The study assigned cohorts using participant-reported clinical history. This TCR derives from a man aged 30-40 years with acute COVID-19. The V call is TRBV7-8, the J call TRBJ2-3; 13 bases align to TRBD2. Sequencing input: PBMCs or T cells enriched from blood (not recorded which). This CDR3 reads CASSPLAGGSTDTQYF. DNA for the CDR3: TGTGCCAGCAGCCCACTAGCGGGAGGGAGCACAGATACGCAGTATTTT.